Listed here are 4 T cell receptor beta chains from one sample, sequenced in a study of blood T cell repertoires in COVID-19. TCRdb keeps only in-frame clones here, not all; method: immunoSEQ multiplex PCR. The sample consists of 200,000 to 300,000 clones, around four fifths of them appearing once. Input material: peripheral blood. The receptor source for this set is a man in his sixties with acute or convalescent COVID-19.

This sequence joins TRBV6-5 and TRBJ2-2; perhaps TRBD2 as D (6 bases). This CDR3 is built from 14 residues. The ends were cut back, 6 bases at V and 1 base at J, with 9 bases in the middle. Germline V lookup: CDR1 MNHEY, CDR2 SVGAGI. The CDR3 nucleotides are TGTGCCAGCAGGCTGCGGGGGAACACCGGGGAGCTGTTTTTT. It codes for CASRLRGNTGELFF.

For this clone: Other DNA sequences in the sample encode the same CDR3. The genes are TRBV7-3 and TRBJ2-1; D not certain. V lost 2 bases, J lost 3 bases, and 5 bases lay in between. CDR3 size: 13 residues. Germline CDR1 SGHTA, CDR2 FQGTGA. The CDR3 region is CASSLGLYNEQFF. The CDR3 DNA reads TGTGCCAGCAGCTTAGGCCTCTACAATGAGCAGTTCTTC.

This clone was seen more than once but under ten times. The chain carries TRBV2 and TRBJ2-2; 8 bases fit TRBD2. Trimming took 8 bases from V and 3 from J; bases not matched to a gene: 2. The CDR3 totals 13 residues. CDR1 is SNHLY, CDR2 FYNNEI, per germline. The chain's CDR3 is CASGLAYTGELFF. For the CDR3, the DNA is TGTGCCAGCGGACTAGCTTACACCGGGGAGCTGTTTTTT.

Details on this clone: Distinct nucleotide sequences in the sample also encode this CDR3. The chain joins TRBV18 to TRBJ2-5; D possibly corresponds to TRBD2 (6 bases). Between the trimmed V and J ends, which lost 6 bases and 1 base, there was a span of 9 bases. The germline CDR1 and CDR2 sequences are KGHSH and LQKENI. The CDR3 contains 13 residues. CDR3 region: CASSPGVQETQYF. CDR3 coding DNA: TGTGCCAGCTCCCCGGGGGTCCAAGAGACCCAGTACTTC.